This T cell receptor (beta chain) was sequenced in a study of shared clonotypes between healthy human individuals. The CDR3 has 13 amino acids. Trimming took off 0 bases at V and 15 bases at J, with 16 bases between the two ends. Per the germline V gene, CDR1 is SGHRS and CDR2 is YFSETQ. Using immunoSEQ multiplex PCR, the repertoire was profiled, and TCRdb retains in-frame clones only, with some absent. The sample includes over 850,000 clones, around 78% of them seen just once. Specimen: memory CD4+ T cells from PBMCs. The subset was: CD45RA-negative fraction. The chain links TRBV5-1 to TRBJ2-1, with D perhaps matching TRBD2 (6 bases). This TCR came from a man in his late teens or twenties in good health. Some clones in this sample may be carry-over from other donors' samples. For the CDR3, the DNA is TGCGCCAGCAGCTTGGATAGCGGCTTGTTTCGGTTCTTC. Translated: CASSLDSGLFRFF.